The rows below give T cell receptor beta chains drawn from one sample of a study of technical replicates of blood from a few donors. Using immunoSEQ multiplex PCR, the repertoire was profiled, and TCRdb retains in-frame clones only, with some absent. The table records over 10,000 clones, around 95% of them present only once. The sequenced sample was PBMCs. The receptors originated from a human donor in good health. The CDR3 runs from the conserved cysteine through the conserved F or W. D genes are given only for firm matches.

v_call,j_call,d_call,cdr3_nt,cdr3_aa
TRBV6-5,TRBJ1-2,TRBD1,TGTGCCAGCAGTCAACCGACAGGGGGCGCCGATGGCTACACCTTC,CASSQPTGGADGYTF
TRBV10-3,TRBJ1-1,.,TGTGCCATCAGTGAGTCGAATGGGGCTTGGAGCACTGAAGCTTTCTTT,CAISESNGAWSTEAFF
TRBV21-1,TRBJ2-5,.,TGTGCCAGCTTGCAGGTACAAGAGACCCAGTACTTC,CASLQVQETQYF
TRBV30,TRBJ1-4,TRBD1,TGTGCCTGGAGTTGGTGGGACAGGGGCGAAAAACTGTTTTTT,CAWSWWDRGEKLFF
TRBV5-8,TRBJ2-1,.,TGTGCCAGCAGCTTCTATGAGTTCTTC,CASSFYEFF
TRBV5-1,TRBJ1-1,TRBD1,TGCGCCAGCAGCCCGGGACAGGGGGTTGAAGCTTTCTTT,CASSPGQGVEAFF
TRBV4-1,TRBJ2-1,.,TGCGCCAGCAGCCAAGATTGGACTCATATCGATGAGCAGTTCTTC,CASSQDWTHIDEQFF
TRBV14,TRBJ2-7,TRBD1,TGTGCCAGCAGCTCCACAGGGGGGTCCTACGAGCAGTACTTC,CASSSTGGSYEQYF
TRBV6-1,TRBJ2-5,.,TGTGCCAGCAGTGGTGGACAGCCCGGCCAAGAGACCCAGTACTTC,CASSGGQPGQETQYF
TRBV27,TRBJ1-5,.,TGTGCCAGCAGTTTTGTGGGGACTGCCATCAATCAGCCCCAGCATTTT,CASSFVGTAINQPQHF
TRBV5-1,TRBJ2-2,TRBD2,TGCGCCAGCAGCTTGCGACTAGCGGGAAACACCGGGGAGCTGTTTTTT,CASSLRLAGNTGELFF
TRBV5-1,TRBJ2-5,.,TGCGCCAGCAGCGGTGGACAGACCCAAGAGACCCAGTACTTC,CASSGGQTQETQYF
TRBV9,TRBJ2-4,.,TGTGCCAGCAGCGACGGAGTAGCCAAAAACATTCAGTACTTC,CASSDGVAKNIQYF